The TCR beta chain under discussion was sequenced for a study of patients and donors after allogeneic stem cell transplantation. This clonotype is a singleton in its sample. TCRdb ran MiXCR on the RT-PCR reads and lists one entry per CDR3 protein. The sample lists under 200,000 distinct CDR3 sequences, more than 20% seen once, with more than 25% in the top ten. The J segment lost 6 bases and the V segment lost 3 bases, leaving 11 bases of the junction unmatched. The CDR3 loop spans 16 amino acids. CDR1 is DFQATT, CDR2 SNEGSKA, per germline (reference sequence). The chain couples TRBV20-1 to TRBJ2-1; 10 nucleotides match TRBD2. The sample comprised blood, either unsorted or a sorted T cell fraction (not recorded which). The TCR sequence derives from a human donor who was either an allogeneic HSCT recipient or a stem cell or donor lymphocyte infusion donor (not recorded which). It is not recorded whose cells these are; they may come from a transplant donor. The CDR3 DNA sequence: TGCAGTGCTAGTCCCAACTCCGGGACTAGCGTCAATGAGCAGTTCTTC. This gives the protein CSASPNSGTSVNEQFF.